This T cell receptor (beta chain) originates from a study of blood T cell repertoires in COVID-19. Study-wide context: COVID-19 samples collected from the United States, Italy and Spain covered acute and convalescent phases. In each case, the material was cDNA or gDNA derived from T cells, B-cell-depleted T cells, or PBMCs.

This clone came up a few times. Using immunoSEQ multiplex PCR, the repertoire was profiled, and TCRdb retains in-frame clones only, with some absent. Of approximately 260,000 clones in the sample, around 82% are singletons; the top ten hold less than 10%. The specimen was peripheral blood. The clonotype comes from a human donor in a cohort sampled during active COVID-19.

The CDR3 bases are TGTGCCAGCAGTTACAGGGGGTACGAGCAGTACTTC. Translated, it gives CASSYRGYEQYF. The chain recombines TRBV6-5 with TRBJ2-7, with a tentative D call TRBD1 (6 bases). Germline CDR1 reads MNHEY; CDR2 reads SVGAGI. V was pared by 2 bases and J by 4 bases, with 6 bases between. The length of the CDR3 is 12 residues.